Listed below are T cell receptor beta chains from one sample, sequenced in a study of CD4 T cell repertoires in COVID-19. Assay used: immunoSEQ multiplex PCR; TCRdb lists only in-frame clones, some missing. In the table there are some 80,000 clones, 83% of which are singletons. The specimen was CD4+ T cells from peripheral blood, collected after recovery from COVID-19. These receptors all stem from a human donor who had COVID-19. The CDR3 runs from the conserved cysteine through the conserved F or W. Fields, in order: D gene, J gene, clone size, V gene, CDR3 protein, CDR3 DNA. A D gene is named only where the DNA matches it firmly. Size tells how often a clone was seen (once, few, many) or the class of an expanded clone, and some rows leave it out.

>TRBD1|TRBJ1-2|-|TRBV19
CASSLSGGTYGYTF
TGTGCCAGTAGTCTCTCAGGGGGGACCTATGGCTACACCTTC
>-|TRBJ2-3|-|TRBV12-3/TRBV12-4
CASSLTGDTQYF
TGTGCCAGCAGCTTGACTGGAGATACGCAGTATTTT
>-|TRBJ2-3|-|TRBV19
CATSSNPTSTDTQYF
TGTGCCACTTCATCGAACCCCACTAGCACAGATACGCAGTATTTT
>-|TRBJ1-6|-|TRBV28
CAMGSGDSPLHF
TGTGCAATGGGTTCGGGGGATTCACCCCTCCACTTT
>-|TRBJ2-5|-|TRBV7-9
CASSLVLARETQYF
TGTGCCAGCAGCTTAGTACTAGCCCGGGAGACCCAGTACTTC
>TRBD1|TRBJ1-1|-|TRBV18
CASSPLQGANPEAFF
TGTGCCAGCTCACCCTTACAGGGGGCGAATCCTGAAGCTTTCTTT
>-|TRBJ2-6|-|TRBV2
CASTAQSSGANVLTF
TGTGCCAGCACCGCCCAGAGCTCTGGGGCCAACGTCCTGACTTTC
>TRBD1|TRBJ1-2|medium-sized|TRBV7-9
CASSLTQGSEGYTF
TGTGCCAGCAGCCTTACACAGGGGAGCGAGGGCTACACCTTC
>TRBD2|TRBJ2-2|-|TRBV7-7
CASSLAGLAGSGGELFF
TGTGCCAGCAGCTTAGCGGGACTAGCGGGTTCTGGCGGGGAGCTGTTTTTT
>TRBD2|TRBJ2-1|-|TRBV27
CASSPRLAGASSSYNEQFF
TGTGCCAGCAGTCCCCGACTAGCGGGGGCCTCAAGCTCCTACAATGAGCAGTTCTTC
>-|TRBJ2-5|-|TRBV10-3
CAIRGSDAQETQYF
TGTGCCATCAGGGGGTCAGATGCCCAAGAGACCCAGTACTTC
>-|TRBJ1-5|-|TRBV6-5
CASSYKGNQPQHF
TGTGCCAGCAGTTACAAGGGCAATCAGCCCCAGCATTTT
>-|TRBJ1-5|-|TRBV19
CASRDFANQPQHF
TGTGCCAGTAGGGACTTCGCCAATCAGCCCCAGCATTTT
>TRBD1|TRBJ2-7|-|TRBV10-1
CASSTGVYEQYF
TGCGCCAGTTCGACAGGGGTCTACGAGCAGTACTTC
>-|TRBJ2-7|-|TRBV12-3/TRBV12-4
CASSYRVYEQYF
TGTGCCAGCAGTTATAGGGTCTACGAGCAGTACTTC
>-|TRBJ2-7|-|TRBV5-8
CASSFSWVLSYEQYF
TGTGCCAGCAGCTTCTCATGGGTTCTTTCCTACGAGCAGTACTTC
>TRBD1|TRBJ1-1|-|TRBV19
CASKGNRGTNTEAFF
TGTGCCAGTAAAGGGAACAGGGGCACGAACACTGAAGCTTTCTTT
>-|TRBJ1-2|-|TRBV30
CAWTPGLNYGYTF
TGTGCCTGGACCCCGGGACTGAACTATGGCTACACCTTC
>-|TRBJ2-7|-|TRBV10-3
CAISEDPGREQYF
TGTGCCATCAGTGAGGACCCAGGGAGGGAGCAGTACTTC
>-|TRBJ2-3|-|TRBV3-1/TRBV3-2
CAGSTRGRRTDTQYF
TGTGCCGGCAGCACCCGAGGCCGGAGGACAGATACGCAGTATTTT
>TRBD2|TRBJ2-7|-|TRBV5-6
CASSLGVAGYEQYF
TGTGCCAGCAGCCTCGGAGTAGCGGGGTACGAGCAGTACTTC
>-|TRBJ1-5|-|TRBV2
CASSEAGQHVMSNQPQHF
TGTGCCAGCAGTGAAGCGGGGCAGCATGTTATGAGCAATCAGCCCCAGCATTTT
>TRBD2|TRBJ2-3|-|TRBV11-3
CASSQGLAGVYDTQYF
TGTGCCAGCAGCCAGGGGTTAGCGGGAGTGTACGATACGCAGTATTTT
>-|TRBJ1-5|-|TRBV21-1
CASSTRQGKHF
TGTGCCAGCAGCACCCGACAGGGGAAGCATTTT
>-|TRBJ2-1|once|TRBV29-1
CSVGRDEQFF
TGCAGCGTCGGACGCGATGAGCAGTTCTTC
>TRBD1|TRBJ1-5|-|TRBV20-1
CSASRGTVRNQPQHF
TGCAGTGCTAGTCGGGGGACAGTACGCAATCAGCCCCAGCATTTT
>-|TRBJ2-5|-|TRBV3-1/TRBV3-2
CASSRDQPGIGGETQYF
TGTGCCAGCAGCCGAGATCAACCAGGGATAGGTGGGGAGACCCAGTACTTC
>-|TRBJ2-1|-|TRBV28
CASSLASGQFF
TGTGCCAGCAGTTTAGCAAGCGGGCAGTTCTTC
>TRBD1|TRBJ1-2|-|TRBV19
CASSRDRGRGGYTF
TGTGCCAGTAGCCGGGACAGGGGGCGAGGTGGCTACACCTTC
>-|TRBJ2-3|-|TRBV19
CASSPSGLPTDTQYF
TGTGCCAGTAGCCCCTCGGGACTCCCCACAGATACGCAGTATTTT
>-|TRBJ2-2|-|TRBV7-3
CASSPDSAGLTGELFF
TGTGCCAGCAGCCCAGACTCGGCGGGACTCACCGGGGAGCTGTTTTTT
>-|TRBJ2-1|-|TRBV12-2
CASRLAWEFF
TGTGCAAGTCGCTTAGCCTGGGAATTCTTC
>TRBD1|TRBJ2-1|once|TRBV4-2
CASSQLGTGGILNEQFF
TGTGCCAGCAGCCAGTTAGGGACAGGGGGCATCCTCAATGAGCAGTTCTTC
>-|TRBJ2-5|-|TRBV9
CASSVAGLNQETQYF
TGTGCCAGCAGCGTAGCGGGATTGAACCAAGAGACCCAGTACTTC
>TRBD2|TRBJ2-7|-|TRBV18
CASSPPGGANGEQYF
TGTGCCAGCTCACCCCCGGGGGGGGCCAACGGCGAGCAGTACTTC
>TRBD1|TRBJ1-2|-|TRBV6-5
CASSYRQGNYGYTF
TGTGCCAGCAGTTACCGACAGGGTAACTATGGCTACACCTTC
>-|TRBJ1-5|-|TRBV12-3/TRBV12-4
CASSLGVQPQHF
TGTGCCAGCAGTTTGGGGGTGCAGCCCCAGCATTTT
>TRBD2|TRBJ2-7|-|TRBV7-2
CASSYHGGFSYEQYF
TGTGCCAGCAGCTATCACGGGGGGTTCTCCTACGAGCAGTACTTC
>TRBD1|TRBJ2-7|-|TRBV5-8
CASPSGTGGSYEQYF
TGTGCCAGCCCCTCCGGGACAGGGGGCTCCTACGAGCAGTACTTC
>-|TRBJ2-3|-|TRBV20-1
CSARILDTQYF
TGCAGTGCTAGAATTCTGGATACGCAGTATTTT
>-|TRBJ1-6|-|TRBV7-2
CASSFSNSPLHF
TGTGCCAGCAGCTTCAGTAATTCACCCCTCCACTTT
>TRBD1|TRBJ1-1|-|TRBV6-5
CASMTGPLGTEAFF
TGTGCCAGCATGACAGGGCCCTTGGGCACTGAAGCTTTCTTT
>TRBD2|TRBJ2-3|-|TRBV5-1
CASSPGGGGTDTQYF
TGCGCCAGCAGCCCTGGTGGGGGGGGCACAGATACGCAGTATTTT
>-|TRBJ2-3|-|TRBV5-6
CASSLVAGSKGTDTQYF
TGTGCCAGCAGCTTGGTAGCCGGGTCTAAGGGCACAGATACGCAGTATTTT
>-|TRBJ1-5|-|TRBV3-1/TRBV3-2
CASSQGRESEKHF
TGTGCCAGCAGCCAAGGTCGGGAGAGCGAGAAGCATTTT
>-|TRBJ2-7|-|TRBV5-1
CASSSRLAGEQYF
TGCGCCAGCAGTTCCCGACTGGCGGGCGAGCAGTACTTC
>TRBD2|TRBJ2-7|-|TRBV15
CATSVLAGGIYEQYF
TGTGCCACCAGCGTTCTAGCGGGAGGGATATACGAGCAGTACTTC
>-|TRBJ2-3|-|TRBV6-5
CASSYSYFDTQYF
TGTGCCAGCAGTTACTCGTACTTTGATACGCAGTATTTT
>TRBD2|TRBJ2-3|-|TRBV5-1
CASSLEGSGARRTSTDTQYF
TGCGCCAGCAGCTTGGAGGGCAGCGGGGCACGTAGGACTAGCACAGATACGCAGTATTTT
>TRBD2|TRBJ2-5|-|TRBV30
CAWVPFKAGGRGQETQYF
TGTGCCTGGGTCCCATTTAAAGCGGGAGGCCGGGGACAAGAGACCCAGTACTTC
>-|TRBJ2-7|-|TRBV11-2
CASSLGAESYEQYF
TGTGCCAGCAGCTTAGGGGCGGAATCCTACGAGCAGTACTTC
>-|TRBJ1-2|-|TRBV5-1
CASSLAVGSSGYTF
TGCGCCAGCAGCTTGGCGGTAGGTTCCTCTGGCTACACCTTC
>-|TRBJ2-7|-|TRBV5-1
CASSLGGLSYEQYF
TGCGCCAGCAGCTTGGGCGGGCTATCCTACGAGCAGTACTTC
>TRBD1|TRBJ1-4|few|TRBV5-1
CASSSGTGGLANEKLFF
TGCGCCAGCAGCTCGGGGACAGGGGGCTTGGCTAATGAAAAACTGTTTTTT
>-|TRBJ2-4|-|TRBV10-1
CASSVEGVENIQYF
TGCGCCAGCAGTGTAGAAGGGGTTGAAAACATTCAGTACTTC
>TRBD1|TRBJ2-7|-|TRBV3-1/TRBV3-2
CASSQGTGVYEQYF
TGTGCCAGCAGCCAAGGGACAGGGGTGTACGAGCAGTACTTC
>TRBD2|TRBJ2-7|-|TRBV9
CASSVDEFPSGGQYF
TGTGCCAGCAGCGTAGACGAGTTTCCATCGGGAGGGCAGTACTTC